The 20 T cell receptor beta chains given below trace back to one sample, sequenced in a study of CD8 T cells in Susac syndrome (dated by TCRdb to the late 2010s). The library was obtained by the immunoSEQ multiplex PCR assay. RNA was extracted using the RNeasy kit, and about 0.45 to 1 microgram was reverse transcribed with random hexamers. TCRdb itself trimmed the public reads at Q25 with fastp, ran MiXCR and retained productive beta chains. All rows with the same CDR3 protein become a single entry with the most common DNA and genes. This sample holds fewer than 250,000 distinct CDR3 sequences; around 90% were observed only once. The biggest ten clones account for around 0.14% of the sample. The sample consisted of CD8+ T cells from PBMCs. These receptors were obtained from a human donor with multiple sclerosis.

The chain is built from TRBV9 and TRBJ1-2; TRBD1 matches 7 bases. The ends lost 0 bases at V and 4 bases at J; junction bases unmatched: 12. Germline CDR1 reads SGDLS; CDR2 reads YYNGEE. The CDR3 runs 17 residues. The CDR3 sequence: CASSVGQGGGPVYGYTF. The CDR3 region has the DNA TGTGCCAGCAGCGTAGGCCAGGGGGGGGGCCCCGTCTATGGCTACACCTTC.

The count of this clonotype is one. This chain joins TRBV15 and TRBJ1-5; tentative D call: TRBD1 (5 bases). Trimming took off 0 bases at V and 6 bases at J, with 12 bases between the two ends. CDR3 length: 15 amino acids. Per germline, CDR1 LNHNV and CDR2 YYDKDF (reference sequence). The CDR3 coding sequence is TGTGCCACCAGCAGAGATCGGGCTGGGGGTCAGCCCCAGCATTTT. Residues: CATSRDRAGGQPQHF.

The genes are TRBV5-1 and TRBJ2-7; D perhaps matches TRBD2 (6 bases). V was pared by 4 bases and J by 2 bases, with 16 bases between. The CDR3 loop spans 15 amino acids. Germline V gives CDR1 SGHRS, CDR2 YFSETQ. CDR3 nucleotide sequence: TGCGCCAGCAGCCACATGAGCGGGTCCCCCTACGAGCAGTACTTC. Protein: CASSHMSGSPYEQYF.

This clonotype was detected only once. The chain carries TRBV15 and TRBJ1-6; D gene ambiguous. CDR3 size: 12 residues. Germline V CDR1 and CDR2: LNHNV, YYDKDF (reference sequence). Trimming took 8 bases from V and 7 from J, leaving 9 bases between them. In nucleotides, the CDR3 is TGTGCCACCGGAGAGTACAATTCACCCCTCCACTTT. Translation: CATGEYNSPLHF.

V is TRBV18 and J is TRBJ2-1, with D unresolved. The V end was cut by 3 bases, the J end by 0 bases, with 9 bases between. This CDR3 contains 15 residues. The V gene's germline CDR1 is KGHSH and CDR2 LQKENI. CDR3 loop: CASSPDGSSYNEQFF. Here the CDR3 DNA reads TGTGCCAGCTCACCCGACGGAAGCTCCTACAATGAGCAGTTCTTC.

This sequence joins TRBV6-5 and TRBJ2-5; 8 bases map to TRBD2. This CDR3 spans 14 amino acids. V was clipped by 10 bases and J by 3 bases; unmatched bases: 10. CDR1 and CDR2 from the germline V gene are MNHEY and SVGAGI. The CDR3 sequence: CATGSGTREETQYF. The CDR3 DNA sequence: TGTGCCACCGGGTCCGGGACTAGAGAAGAGACCCAGTACTTC.

The CDR3 loop reads CASSQDPHGGSVSYEQYF. CDR3 nucleotide sequence: TGTGCCAGCAGCCAAGATCCCCATGGGGGGAGCGTGTCCTACGAGCAGTACTTC. The rearrangement uses TRBV4-2 and TRBJ2-7; weak D call: TRBD2 (6 bases). Trimming took 0 bases from V and 1 from J, leaving 19 bases between them. This CDR3 has 18 amino acids. Germline V gene lookup returns CDR1 LGHNA and CDR2 YNFKEQ.

The gene calls are TRBV12-3 or TRBV12-4 and TRBJ2-1; 13 nucleotides line up with TRBD2. The CDR3 loop spans 20 amino acids. The ends lost 5 bases at V and 6 bases at J; junction bases unmatched: 19. In DNA, the CDR3 is TGTGCCAGCAGTCCCCAGACTAGCGGGAGGCTCGGATCCAAGGGCAATGAGCAGTTCTTC. This sequence encodes CASSPQTSGRLGSKGNEQFF.

The chain has TRBV2 and TRBJ2-7; D is uncertain. Trimming stripped 8 bases from V and 6 bases from J, with 8 bases between. Looked up from germline, CDR1 is SNHLY and CDR2 is FYNNEI. CDR3 size: 10 residues. CDR3 amino acids: CASRGLEQYF. DNA of the CDR3: TGTGCCAGCCGTGGCCTCGAGCAGTACTTC.

The V gene is TRBV18, the J gene TRBJ2-1; D might be TRBD1 (7 bases). The CDR3 runs to 14 residues. Germline CDR1 and CDR2: KGHSH and LQKENI. The ends were cut back, 4 bases at V and 5 bases at J, with 12 bases in the middle. CDR3 in DNA: TGTGCCAGCTCACTGGAGGGGGCCGACAATGAGCAGTTCTTC. Its translation is CASSLEGADNEQFF.

The chain joins TRBV19 to TRBJ2-2; D ambiguous. V dropped 0 bases and J dropped 6 bases, with 5 bases sitting between them. Per the germline V gene, CDR1 is LNHDA and CDR2 is SQIVND (reference sequence). This CDR3 is built from 13 residues. The CDR3 DNA reads TGTGCCAGTAGTATAGATGTTCCCGGGGAGCTGTTTTTT. Residues: CASSIDVPGELFF.

V gene TRBV12-3 or TRBV12-4 combines with J gene TRBJ1-1, with a tentative D call TRBD1 (6 bases). The CDR3 is 13 amino acids. V lost 3 bases, J lost 4 bases, and 9 bases lay in between. The CDR3 DNA follows: TGTGCCAGCAGTTTCGCAGGGGTCACTGAAGCTTTCTTT. As protein: CASSFAGVTEAFF.

This rearrangement joins TRBV5-6 to TRBJ2-3, with TRBD2 matching over 12 bases. Germline CDR1 SGHDT, CDR2 YYEEEE. The length of the CDR3 is 16 residues. The J segment lost 2 bases and the V segment lost 0 bases, leaving 1 base of the junction unmatched. The CDR3 protein is CASSLGLAGDTDTQYF. CDR3 in DNA: TGTGCCAGCAGCTTGGGACTAGCGGGAGACACAGATACGCAGTATTTT.

This clonotype was observed a handful of times. J is TRBJ2-7 and V is TRBV30; 10 positions match TRBD1. Trimming cost V 6 bases and J 3 bases; bases outside gene matches: 8. The germline gives CDR1 GTSNPN, CDR2 SVGIG (reference sequence). The CDR3 spans 14 residues. CDR3 in amino acids: CACSFGQGGYEQYF. For the CDR3, the DNA is TGTGCCTGTAGCTTTGGACAGGGGGGCTACGAGCAGTACTTC.

The rearrangement joins TRBV29-1 to TRBJ1-1; D is unclear. The V gene's germline CDR1 is SQVTM and CDR2 ANQGSEA. CDR3 size: 14 residues. V was shortened by 1 base and J by 4 bases, with 13 bases between the two germline ends. CDR3 bases: TGCAGCGTTGAAGGTGGGGAGTGGGGCACTGAAGCTTTCTTT. It encodes CSVEGGEWGTEAFF.

The chain employs TRBV4-1 and TRBJ1-1; 7 bases fit TRBD1. Germline lookup yields CDR1 MGHRA and CDR2 YSYEKL. CDR3 length: 14 residues. Losses at the gene ends were 4 bases for V and 1 base for J; bases not matched to a gene: 3. CDR3 in DNA: TGCGCCAGCAGCCCGGGACAGAAGAACACTGAAGCTTTCTTT. It is translated as CASSPGQKNTEAFF.

V usage is TRBV4-1 and J usage is TRBJ2-1, with 8 bases that match TRBD2. Unmatched junction bases numbered 7, after V lost 4 bases and J lost 14 bases. Germline V gene data show CDR1 as MGHRA and CDR2 as YSYEKL. The CDR3 covers 12 residues. The CDR3 bases are TGCGCCAGCAGCCCCCCGGGACTAGGAAAGTTCTTC. This translates into CASSPPGLGKFF.

The rearrangement links TRBV3-1 to TRBJ2-1; TRBD2 agrees at 10 bases. Germline V gives CDR1 LGHDT, CDR2 YNNKEL (reference sequence). The CDR3 totals 15 residues. With V trimmed by 1 base and J by 12 bases, 9 bases remained unmatched. CDR3 coding DNA: TGTGCCAGCAGCCAAGCGGATAGCGGGAGGCCCGGGCAGTTCTTC. Encoded protein: CASSQADSGRPGQFF.

The chain joins TRBV30 to TRBJ1-2, with 8 bases aligning to TRBD1. V lost 7 bases, J lost 5 bases, and 18 bases stayed unmatched. The CDR3 is 16 residues long. Germline CDR1 is GTSNPN and CDR2 is SVGIG (reference sequence). This CDR3 reads CASSIAGGAGLYGYTF. DNA of the CDR3: TGTGCCTCCTCGATCGCAGGGGGCGCCGGTCTTTATGGCTACACCTTC. The variable domain in full, completed from reference TRBV30 and TRBJ1-2, reads SQTIHQWPATLVQPVGSPLSLECTVEGTSNPNLYWYRQAAGRGLQLLFYSVGIGQISSEVPQNLSASRPQDRQFILSSKKLLLSDSGFYLCASSIAGGAGLYGYTFGSGTRLTVV.

The rearrangement joins TRBV18 to TRBJ1-1; a possible D gene is TRBD1 (6 bases). Germline loops: CDR1 KGHSH, CDR2 LQKENI. V lost 2 bases and J lost 1, with 20 bases in between. This CDR3 is built from 18 residues. CDR3 nucleotide sequence: TGTGCCAGCTCACCAACCGACCCCACGGAGACAGGGAACACTGAAGCTTTCTTT. This encodes CASSPTDPTETGNTEAFF.